The entry below describes one T cell receptor beta chain. Antigen: not known. Primers for the PCR totalled 60 Vbeta and 13 Jbeta. Measured with immunoSEQ multiplex PCR; TCRdb has only the in-frame clones, and not every one. The sample includes 150,000 or so clones, over 70% seen only once; the top ten take 14%. The data derive from a study of cytomegalovirus exposure and HLA in healthy donors. Study conclusions and caveats: Earlier analysis found most TCR beta V segments productive about 90% or about 30% of the time. It was reportedly the case that the classifier diagnosed cytomegalovirus status with high specificity and sensitivity.

The germline V gene has CDR1 GTSNPN and CDR2 SVGIG (reference sequence). The CDR3 loop spans 12 amino acids. V lost 0 bases and J 10 bases, leaving 7 bases between the germline ends. The TCR comes from a woman between 35 and 50 years old in good health and CMV-seronegative. The sequencing sample was made of PBMCs. The rearrangement uses TRBV30 and TRBJ1-6; D remains unclear. The CDR3 is CAWSVVESPLHF. The CDR3 DNA follows: TGTGCCTGGAGTGTAGTAGAATCACCCCTCCACTTT.